This TCR beta chain comes out of a study of blood T cell repertoires in COVID-19. About the research overall: Spain, Italy and the United States supplied samples that represented acute and convalescent COVID-19.

Original processing methods: By means of reference gene primer amplification, nucleated cell counts were estimated. The assay was immunoSEQ multiplex PCR, and TCRdb's table has in-frame clones only and misses some. V, J and clone size were drawn from that table, and D and trimming were deduced from the DNA. In the table there are 310,000 or so clones, nearly 90% of which are singletons. Germline values: CDR1 KGHSH, CDR2 LQKENI. V lost 4 bases and J 6 bases, leaving 12 bases between the germline ends. This CDR3 is 13 amino acids long. The sample taken for sequencing was PBMCs or T cells enriched from blood (not recorded which). The origin of this receptor is a woman under 40 who had recovered from COVID-19. This chain uses TRBV18 with TRBJ1-2, with a tentative D call TRBD1 (5 bases). In DNA, the CDR3 is TGTGCCAGCTCACACGGCGGGGCCGATGGCTACACCTTC. This translates into CASSHGGADGYTF.